This is a list of T cell receptor beta chains from one sample in a study of CD8 T cells in Susac syndrome. MiXCR was run by TCRdb on the immunoSEQ multiplex PCR reads, yielding one entry per CDR3 protein. Counted here are approximately 300,000 distinct CDR3 sequences, around nine tenths occurring once; the ten biggest clones make up more than 0.15%. The specimen sequenced was CD8+ T cells from PBMCs. Receptors originate from a human donor with multiple sclerosis. CDR3s include the opening cysteine and the closing phenylalanine or tryptophan. Fields, in order: J gene, V gene, D gene, clone size, CDR3 protein, CDR3 DNA. The D gene is left open where the match is weak. Rows may omit the clone size; those that give it use once, few, many or a size class.

TRBJ2-7 | TRBV12-3/TRBV12-4 | TRBD2 | - | CASSLAATLYEQYF | TGTGCCAGCAGCCTAGCGGCAACTCTCTACGAGCAGTACTTC
TRBJ2-3 | TRBV19 | - | - | CASGSGPRGDTQYF | TGTGCCAGTGGATCGGGGCCCCGCGGGGATACGCAGTATTTT
TRBJ2-7 | TRBV27 | - | - | CASSFSAGESSYEQYF | TGTGCCAGCAGTTTTTCGGCAGGGGAGAGCTCCTACGAGCAGTACTTC
TRBJ1-6 | TRBV27 | - | - | CASSLLRAGISLANSPLHF | TGTGCCAGCAGTTTATTGCGGGCAGGTATTTCGCTGGCCAATTCACCCCTCCACTTT
TRBJ1-5 | TRBV28 | - | - | CASSLILSSSNQPQHF | TGTGCCAGCAGTTTAATCTTATCGTCTAGCAATCAGCCCCAGCATTTT
TRBJ2-3 | TRBV9 | - | - | CASSEDYGRTQYF | TGTGCCAGCAGCGAGGACTATGGGCGTACGCAGTATTTT
TRBJ2-5 | TRBV28 | - | - | CASSRGGEETQYF | TGTGCCAGCAGTCGGGGAGGAGAAGAGACCCAGTACTTC
TRBJ2-1 | TRBV4-3 | TRBD2 | - | CASSTRLAGGEEQFF | TGCGCCAGCAGCACCCGACTAGCGGGGGGGGAGGAGCAGTTCTTC
TRBJ2-2 | TRBV7-9 | - | - | CASSPFTGELFF | TGTGCCAGCAGCCCCTTCACCGGGGAGCTGTTTTTT
TRBJ2-1 | TRBV20-1 | - | - | CSATQQDPAYNEQFF | TGCAGTGCGACTCAACAAGACCCTGCCTACAATGAGCAGTTCTTC
TRBJ1-6 | TRBV9 | - | - | CASSVWGNQNSPLHF | TGTGCCAGCAGCGTATGGGGGAATCAGAATTCACCCCTCCACTTT
TRBJ1-1 | TRBV4-3 | - | - | CASSQGSDKLNTEAFF | TGCGCCAGCAGCCAAGGTTCGGACAAACTGAACACTGAAGCTTTCTTT
TRBJ2-5 | TRBV9 | TRBD2 | - | CASSGLAGGETQYF | TGTGCCAGCAGCGGACTAGCGGGAGGGGAGACCCAGTACTTC
TRBJ2-1 | TRBV7-3 | - | - | CASSSYPGGREQFF | TGTGCCAGCAGCTCCTACCCAGGGGGGCGTGAGCAGTTCTTC
TRBJ2-7 | TRBV27 | - | - | CASSQRWATYEQYF | TGTGCCAGCAGTCAGAGATGGGCGACCTACGAGCAGTACTTC
TRBJ2-7 | TRBV2 | - | - | CASSERIGFYEQYF | TGTGCCAGCAGTGAAAGGATAGGGTTCTACGAGCAGTACTTC
TRBJ1-5 | TRBV7-9 | - | few | CASSLDPWPQHF | TGTGCCAGCAGCTTAGATCCATGGCCCCAGCATTTT